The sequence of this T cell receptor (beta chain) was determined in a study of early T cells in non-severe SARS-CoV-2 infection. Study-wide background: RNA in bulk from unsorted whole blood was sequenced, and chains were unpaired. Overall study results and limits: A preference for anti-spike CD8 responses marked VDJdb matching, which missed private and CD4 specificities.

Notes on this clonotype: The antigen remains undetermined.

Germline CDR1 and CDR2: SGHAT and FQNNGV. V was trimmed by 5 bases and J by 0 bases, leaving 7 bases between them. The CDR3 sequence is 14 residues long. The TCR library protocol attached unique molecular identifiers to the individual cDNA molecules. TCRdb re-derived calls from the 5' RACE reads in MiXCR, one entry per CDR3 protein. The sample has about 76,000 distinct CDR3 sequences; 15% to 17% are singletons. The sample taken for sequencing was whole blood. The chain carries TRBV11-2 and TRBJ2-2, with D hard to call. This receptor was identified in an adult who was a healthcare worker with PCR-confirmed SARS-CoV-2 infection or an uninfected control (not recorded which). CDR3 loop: CASSPRPNTGELFF. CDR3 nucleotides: TGTGCCAGCAGCCCCCGACCGAACACCGGGGAGCTGTTTTTT.